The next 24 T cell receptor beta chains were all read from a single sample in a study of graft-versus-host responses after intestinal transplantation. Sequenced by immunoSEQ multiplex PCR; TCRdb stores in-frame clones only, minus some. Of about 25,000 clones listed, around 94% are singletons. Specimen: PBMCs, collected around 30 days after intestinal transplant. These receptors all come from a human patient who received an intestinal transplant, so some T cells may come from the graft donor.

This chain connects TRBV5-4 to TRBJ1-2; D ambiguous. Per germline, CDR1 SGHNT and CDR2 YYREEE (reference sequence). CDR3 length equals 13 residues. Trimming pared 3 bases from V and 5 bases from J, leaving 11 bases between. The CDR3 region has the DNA TGTGCCAGCAGCTCCGACGGCCGTTATGGCTACACCTTC. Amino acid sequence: CASSSDGRYGYTF.

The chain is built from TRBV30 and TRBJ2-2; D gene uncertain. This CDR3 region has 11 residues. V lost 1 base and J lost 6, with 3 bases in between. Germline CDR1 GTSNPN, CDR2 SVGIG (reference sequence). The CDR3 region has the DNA TGTGCCTGGAGTGATCCCGGGGAGCTGTTTTTT. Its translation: CAWSDPGELFF.

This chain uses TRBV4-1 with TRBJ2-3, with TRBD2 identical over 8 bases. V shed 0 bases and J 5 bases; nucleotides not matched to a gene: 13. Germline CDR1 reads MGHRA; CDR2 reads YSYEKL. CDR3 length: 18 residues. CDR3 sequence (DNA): TGCGCCAGCAGCCAAGAAAAGGTACGGCGGGGGGCGAAAGATACGCAGTATTTT. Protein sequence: CASSQEKVRRGAKDTQYF.

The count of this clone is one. DNA for the CDR3: TGTGCCAGCCAACAGGGTTGGGGCCTGAACACTGAAGCTTTCTTT. As protein: CASQQGWGLNTEAFF. The genes are TRBV27 and TRBJ1-1, with TRBD1 as a possible D gene (6 bases). Germline CDR1 reads MNHEY; CDR2 reads SMNVEV (reference sequence). The V gene lost 8 bases and the J gene lost 0 bases, with 16 bases spanning the gap. There are 15 residues in the CDR3.

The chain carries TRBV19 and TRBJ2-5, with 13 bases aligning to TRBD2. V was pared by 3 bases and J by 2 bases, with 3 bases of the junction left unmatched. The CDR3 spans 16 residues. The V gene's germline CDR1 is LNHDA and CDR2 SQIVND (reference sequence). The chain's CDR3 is CASSIGTSGDQETQYF. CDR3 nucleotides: TGTGCCAGTAGTATCGGGACTAGCGGGGATCAAGAGACCCAGTACTTC. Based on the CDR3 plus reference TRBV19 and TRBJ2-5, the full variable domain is DGGITQSPKYLFRKEGQNVTLSCEQNLNHDAMYWYRQDPGQGLRLIYYSQIVNDFQKGDIAEGYSVSREKKESFPLTVTSAQKNPTAFYLCASSIGTSGDQETQYFGPGTRLLVL.

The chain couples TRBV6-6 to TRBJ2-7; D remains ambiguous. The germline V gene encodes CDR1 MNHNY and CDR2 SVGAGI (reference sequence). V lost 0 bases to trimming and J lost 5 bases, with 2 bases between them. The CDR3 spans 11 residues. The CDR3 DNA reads TGTGCCAGCAGTTACTCGAACGAGCAGTACTTC. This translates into CASSYSNEQYF.

The CDR3 spells CASIFQGTYEQYF. CDR3 DNA sequence: TGTGCCAGCATATTCCAGGGGACCTACGAGCAGTACTTC. The chain combines TRBV6-1 with TRBJ2-7; possible D gene TRBD1, 6 bases. The V gene's germline CDR1 is MNHNS and CDR2 SASEGT. V lost 7 bases to trimming and J lost 2 bases, with 12 bases between them. The CDR3 loop spans 13 amino acids.

CDR3: CASSDAWGGDTQYF. CDR3 nucleotides: TGTGCCAGCAGTGATGCCTGGGGCGGGGATACGCAGTATTTT. V usage is TRBV6-1 and J usage is TRBJ2-3; the D gene could be TRBD1 or TRBD2 (5 bases each). The CDR3 covers 14 residues. V shed 3 bases and J shed 6 bases, with 13 bases lying between them. CDR1 and CDR2 (germline): MNHNS, SASEGT.

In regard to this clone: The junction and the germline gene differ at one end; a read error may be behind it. CDR3 DNA sequence: TGTGCTTGGAGGGACAATTCCTACGAGCAGTACTTC. Its translation is CAWRDNSYEQYF. This sequence joins TRBV30 and TRBJ2-7; D may be TRBD1 or TRBD2 (6 bases each). Germline V gene lookup returns CDR1 GTSNPN and CDR2 SVGIG (reference sequence). This CDR3 contains 12 residues.

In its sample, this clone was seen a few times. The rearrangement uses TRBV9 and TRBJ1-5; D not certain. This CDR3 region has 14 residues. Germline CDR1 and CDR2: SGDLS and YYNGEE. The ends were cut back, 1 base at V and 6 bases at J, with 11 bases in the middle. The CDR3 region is CASSVSPRGQPQHF. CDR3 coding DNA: TGTGCCAGCAGCGTAAGTCCCCGGGGTCAGCCCCAGCATTTT. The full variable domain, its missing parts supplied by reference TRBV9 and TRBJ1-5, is DSGVTQTPKHLITATGQRVTLRCSPRSGDLSVYWYQQSLDQGLQFLIQYYNGEERAKGNILERFSAQQFPDLHSELNLSSLELGDSALYFCASSVSPRGQPQHFGDGTRLSIL.

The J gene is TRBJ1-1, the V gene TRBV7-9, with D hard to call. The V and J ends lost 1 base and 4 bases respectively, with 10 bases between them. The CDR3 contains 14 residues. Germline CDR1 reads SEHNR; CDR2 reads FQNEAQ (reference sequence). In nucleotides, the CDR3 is TGTGCCAGCAGCTTAGGCGGGGAGGGCACTGAAGCTTTCTTT. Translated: CASSLGGEGTEAFF.

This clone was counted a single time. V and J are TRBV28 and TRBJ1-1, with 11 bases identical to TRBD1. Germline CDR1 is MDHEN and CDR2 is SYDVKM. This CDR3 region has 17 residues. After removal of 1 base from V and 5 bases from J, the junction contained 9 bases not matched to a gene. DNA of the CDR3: TGTGCCAGCAGTTTATCTTATCGGGACAGGGGGAGGACTGAAGCTTTCTTT. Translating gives CASSLSYRDRGRTEAFF.

The CDR3: CSVGSGTYGYTF. Here the CDR3 DNA reads TGCAGCGTTGGTAGTGGCACCTATGGCTACACCTTC. The chain has TRBV29-1 and TRBJ1-2; D remains unclear. Germline V gene lookup returns CDR1 SQVTM and CDR2 ANQGSEA. The CDR3 covers 12 residues. The V gene lost 4 bases and the J gene lost 4 bases, with 10 bases spanning the gap. Full variable domain (outside the CDR3, taken from reference TRBV29-1 and TRBJ1-2): SAVISQKPSRDICQRGTSLTIQCQVDSQVTMMFWYRQQPGQSLTLIATANQGSEATYESGFVIDKFPISRPNLTFSTLTVSNMSPEDSSIYLCSVGSGTYGYTFGSGTRLTVV.

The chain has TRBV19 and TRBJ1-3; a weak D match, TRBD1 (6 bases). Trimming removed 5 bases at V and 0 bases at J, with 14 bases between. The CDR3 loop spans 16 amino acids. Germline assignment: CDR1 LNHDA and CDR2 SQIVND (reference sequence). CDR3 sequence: CASSPRDTFSGNTIYF. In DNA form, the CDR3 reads TGTGCCAGTAGTCCCAGGGACACCTTCTCTGGAAACACCATATATTTT.

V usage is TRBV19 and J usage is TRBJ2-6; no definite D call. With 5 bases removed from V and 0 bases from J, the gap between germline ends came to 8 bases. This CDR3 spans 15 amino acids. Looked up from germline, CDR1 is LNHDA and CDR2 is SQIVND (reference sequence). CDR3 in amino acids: CASSSVSSGANVLTF. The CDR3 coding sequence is TGTGCCAGTAGTTCTGTATCCTCTGGGGCCAACGTCCTGACTTTC.

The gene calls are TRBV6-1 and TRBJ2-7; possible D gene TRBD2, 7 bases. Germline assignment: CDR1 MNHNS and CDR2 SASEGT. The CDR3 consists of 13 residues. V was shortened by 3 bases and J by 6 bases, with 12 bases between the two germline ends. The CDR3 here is CASSDSGGPEQYF. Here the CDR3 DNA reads TGTGCCAGCAGTGACTCCGGGGGGCCCGAGCAGTACTTC.

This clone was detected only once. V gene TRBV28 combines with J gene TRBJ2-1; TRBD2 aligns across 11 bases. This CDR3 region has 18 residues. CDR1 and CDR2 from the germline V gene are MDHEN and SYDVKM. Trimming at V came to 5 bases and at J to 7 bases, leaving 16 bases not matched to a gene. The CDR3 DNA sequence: TGTGCCAGCAGTCTCCGGGGGGTAGCGGGAGGGCCACGTAATGAGCAGTTCTTC. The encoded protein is CASSLRGVAGGPRNEQFF.

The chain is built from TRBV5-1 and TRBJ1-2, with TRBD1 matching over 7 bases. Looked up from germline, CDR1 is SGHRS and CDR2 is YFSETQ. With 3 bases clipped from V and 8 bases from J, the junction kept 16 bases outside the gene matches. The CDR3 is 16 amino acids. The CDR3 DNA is TGCGCCAGCAGCTCCGGGACAGCCTATTCCTTAGGGGGCTACACCTTC. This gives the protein CASSSGTAYSLGGYTF.

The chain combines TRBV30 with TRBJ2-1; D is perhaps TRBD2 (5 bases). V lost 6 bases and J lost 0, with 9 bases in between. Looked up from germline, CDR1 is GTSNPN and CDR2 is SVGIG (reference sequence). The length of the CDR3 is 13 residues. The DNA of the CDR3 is TGTGCCTGTGACTACAGCTCCTACAATGAGCAGTTCTTC. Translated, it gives CACDYSSYNEQFF.

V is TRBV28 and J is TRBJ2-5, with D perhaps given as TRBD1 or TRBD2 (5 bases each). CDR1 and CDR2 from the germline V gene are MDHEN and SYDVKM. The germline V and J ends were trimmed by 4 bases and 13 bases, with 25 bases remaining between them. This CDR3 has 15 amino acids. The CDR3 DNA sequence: TGTGCCAGCAGTTCCAGACCCGGGACGGCCCGGGGACCGTACTTC. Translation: CASSSRPGTARGPYF.

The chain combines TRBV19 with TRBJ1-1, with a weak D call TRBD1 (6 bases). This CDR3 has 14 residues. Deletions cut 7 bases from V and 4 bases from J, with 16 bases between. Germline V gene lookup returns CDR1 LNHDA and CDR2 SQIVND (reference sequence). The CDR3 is CASTPTGFGTEAFF. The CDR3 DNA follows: TGTGCCAGTACCCCTACAGGGTTCGGCACTGAAGCTTTCTTT.

CDR3 DNA sequence: TGTGCCAGCAGCTTAGTTACAGGCGGACGGTTTCAAGAGACCCAGTACTTC. Translated: CASSLVTGGRFQETQYF. The J gene is TRBJ2-5, the V gene TRBV5-8, with D possibly being TRBD1 (5 bases). The CDR3 extends over 17 amino acids. The ends were cut back, 2 bases at V and 2 bases at J, with 19 bases in the middle. CDR1 is SGHTS, CDR2 YDEGEE, per germline.

The CDR3 region has the DNA TGTGCCAGCAGTGGTAGGGGAGCCTCAACTAATGAAAAACTGTTTTTT. Residues: CASSGRGASTNEKLFF. J is TRBJ1-4 and V is TRBV6-4; perhaps TRBD1 as D (5 bases). CDR1 and CDR2 (germline): MRHNA, SNTAGT. The length of the CDR3 is 16 residues. V dropped 4 bases and J dropped 0 bases, with 12 bases sitting between them.

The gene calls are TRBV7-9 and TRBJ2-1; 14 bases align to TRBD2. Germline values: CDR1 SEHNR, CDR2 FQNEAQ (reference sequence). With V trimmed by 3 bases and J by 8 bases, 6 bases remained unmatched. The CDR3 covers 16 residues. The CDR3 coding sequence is TGTGCCAGCAGCTTCAGACTAGCGGGAGGGGTGGATGAGCAGTTCTTC. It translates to CASSFRLAGGVDEQFF.